Reported below is one TCR beta chain. Its antigen is still unknown. Expressed TCRB transcripts got sequenced, as all isolated RNA was reverse transcribed. Profiled with immunoSEQ multiplex PCR; TCRdb holds only in-frame clones, not every one. The table lists under 350,000 clones, roughly 25% of them singletons. Once sorted, every population was more than 98% pure. Losses at the gene ends were 2 bases for V and 8 bases for J; bases not matched to a gene: 8. CDR3 length: 16 residues. Per germline, CDR1 MDHEN and CDR2 SYDVKM. This specimen belongs to a study of beta chain features in type 1 diabetes. Study-wide background: In all, some 110 million sorted cells from all samples were analyzed.

The study's findings and limits: There was a moderate but significant shortening of TCRB CDR3s in all four CD4+ subsets of Type 1 diabetes patients. cDNA sequencing could over-represent cells with high TCR expression. Within the patient group, naive, central memory and Treg TCRB repertoires appeared more similar to each other than within healthy donors.

The sample was naive CD4+ T cells from blood. This clonotype was obtained from a woman aged 25 to 39 with type 1 diabetes. The chain recombines TRBV28 with TRBJ2-4; 11 nucleotides align to TRBD2. CDR3 nucleotides: TGTGCCAGCAGTTTACAGCGCACTAGCGGGAGATACATTCAGTACTTC. Its translation is CASSLQRTSGRYIQYF.